The next 24 T cell receptor beta chains were all read from a single sample in a study of shared clonotypes between healthy human individuals. Terminally differentiated effector memory CD45RA+ cells were excluded from the naive CD8 cells, which were CD45RO-negative and positively selected for CCR7. This table comes from immunoSEQ multiplex PCR, and its TCRdb copy is limited to in-frame clones, with some not included. The sample contains just over 2,000,000 clones, less than 95% of which appear only once. Sample: naive CD8+ T cells sorted from blood. These receptors were taken from a man aged 18 to 35 in good health.

V usage is TRBV7-2 and J usage is TRBJ1-3, with D unresolved. V was clipped by 1 base and J by 0 bases, with 10 bases between them. Germline CDR1 and CDR2: SGHTA and FQGNSA. The CDR3 runs 16 residues. The CDR3 spells CASSLVGRSSGNTIYF. The DNA for the CDR3 is TGTGCCAGCAGCTTAGTGGGCAGAAGCTCTGGAAACACCATATATTTT.

The V and J genes are TRBV21-1 and TRBJ2-7; the table's D call TRBD1 went unverified against the DNA. TRBV21-1 is recorded as a pseudogene. The CDR3 length is 19 residues. CDR3 sequence reads: CASSKEGQGAAKFTYEQYF. Here the CDR3 DNA reads TGTGCCAGCAGCAAAGAGGGACAGGGGGCCGCGAAGTTCACCTACGAGCAGTACTTC.

In this sample, this clone turned up a few times. The sample has other DNA sequences that encode this CDR3 too. The chain couples TRBV4-1 to TRBJ1-1; D gene unclear. Germline CDR1 is MGHRA and CDR2 is YSYEKL. With 0 bases removed from V and 1 base from J, the gap between germline ends came to 6 bases. CDR3 length equals 14 residues. In nucleotides, the CDR3 is TGCGCCAGCAGCCAAGAAGGCGGGAACACTGAAGCTTTCTTT. It is translated as CASSQEGGNTEAFF.

The J gene is TRBJ1-1, the V gene TRBV28; D is ambiguous. The CDR3 runs 15 residues. Germline V gene sequence: CDR1 MDHEN, CDR2 SYDVKM. Trimming pared 2 bases from V and 0 bases from J, leaving 10 bases between. The CDR3 DNA follows: TGTGCCAGCAGTTTAGGTGTACTGCTGAACACTGAAGCTTTCTTT. Amino acids: CASSLGVLLNTEAFF.

The rearrangement uses TRBV2 and TRBJ2-7; 10 nucleotides agree with TRBD2. The V and J ends lost 6 bases and 8 bases, in that order; junction bases with no gene match: 16. CDR3 length: 16 residues. Looked up from germline, CDR1 is SNHLY and CDR2 is FYNNEI. The CDR3 loop reads CASSHPTVAGGWKQYF. CDR3 nucleotide sequence: TGTGCCAGCAGCCATCCTACGGTAGCGGGAGGTTGGAAGCAGTACTTC.

For this clone: Other DNA sequences of this sample code for an identical CDR3. This chain links TRBV11-2 with TRBJ2-7; tentatively, D is TRBD1 or TRBD2 (5 bases each). The CDR3 extends over 15 amino acids. The germline V and J ends were trimmed by 0 bases and 0 bases, with 9 bases remaining between them. Germline V CDR1 and CDR2: SGHAT, FQNNGV. DNA of the CDR3: TGTGCCAGCAGCTTAGAGGCAGGGAGCTCCTACGAGCAGTACTTC. Its translation: CASSLEAGSSYEQYF.

This clone came up once. Other DNA sequences in this sample translate to the same CDR3. The J gene is TRBJ2-3, the V gene TRBV27; TRBD1 might be the D (6 bases). The germline gives CDR1 MNHEY, CDR2 SMNVEV (reference sequence). V lost 4 bases and J lost 4, with 6 bases in between. This CDR3 contains 12 residues. CDR3 residues: CASSSGADTQYF. In DNA, the CDR3 is TGTGCCAGCAGTTCAGGGGCAGATACGCAGTATTTT.

The rearrangement uses TRBV13 and TRBJ1-1, with D perhaps matching TRBD1 (5 bases). The CDR3 has 15 amino acids. The germline V and J ends were trimmed by 5 bases and 4 bases, with 17 bases remaining between them. Germline CDR1 PRHDT, CDR2 FYEKMQ (reference sequence). Written as DNA, the CDR3 is TGTGCCAGCAGCACCGCCGACAGAGGGCTCACTGAAGCTTTCTTT. Translation: CASSTADRGLTEAFF.

The chain recombines TRBV29-1 with TRBJ1-1, with D unclear. Germline assignment: CDR1 SQVTM and CDR2 ANQGSEA. This CDR3 is built from 14 residues. The V and J ends lost 7 bases and 4 bases respectively, with 19 bases between them. CDR3 sequence reads: CSALFGLPGTEAFF. For the CDR3, the DNA is TGCAGCGCCTTGTTTGGACTCCCTGGCACTGAAGCTTTCTTT.

V usage is TRBV5-1 and J usage is TRBJ2-7; D possibly corresponds to TRBD2 (6 bases). This CDR3 is 14 amino acids long. Looked up from germline, CDR1 is SGHRS and CDR2 is YFSETQ. Deletions cut 0 bases from V and 6 bases from J, with 13 bases between. The CDR3 nucleotides are TGCGCCAGCAGCTTGGCTGCGGGACGGCGCGAGCAGTACTTC. Translation: CASSLAAGRREQYF. Supplemented by reference TRBV5-1 and TRBJ2-7, the full variable domain reads KAGVTQTPRYLIKTRGQQVTLSCSPISGHRSVSWYQQTPGQGLQFLFEYFSETQRNKGNFPGRFSGRQFSNSRSEMNVSTLELGDSALYLCASSLAAGRREQYFGPGTRLTVT.

The chain joins TRBV5-4 to TRBJ2-3; 9 bases agree with TRBD2. With 0 bases clipped from V and 4 bases from J, the junction kept 3 bases outside the gene matches. This CDR3 comprises 15 residues. Germline CDR1 reads SGHNT; CDR2 reads YYREEE (reference sequence). The CDR3, as DNA: TGTGCCAGCAGCTTGGAGCGGGGGGTACCAGATACGCAGTATTTT. The encoded protein is CASSLERGVPDTQYF.

The chain recombines TRBV27 with TRBJ2-2; D is unresolved. Trimming took off 0 bases at V and 2 bases at J, with 7 bases between the two ends. The CDR3 has 15 amino acids. Germline V gives CDR1 MNHEY, CDR2 SMNVEV (reference sequence). CDR3 DNA: TGTGCCAGCAGTTTATCGATGAGTAACACCGGGGAGCTGTTTTTT. Translating gives CASSLSMSNTGELFF.

V is TRBV28 and J is TRBJ2-5; either TRBD1 or TRBD2 may fit D (5 bases each). CDR3 length: 18 residues. Germline lookup yields CDR1 MDHEN and CDR2 SYDVKM. V lost 0 bases, J lost 1 base, and 18 bases lay in between. CDR3 amino acids: CASSLWGEGEIFQETQYF. In nucleotides, the CDR3 is TGTGCCAGCAGTTTATGGGGGGAAGGAGAGATATTCCAAGAGACCCAGTACTTC.

In nucleotides, the CDR3 is TGTGCCAGCAGTTTATCAGGGTATTCGAGGGCCTCCTACAATGAGCAGTTCTTC. It encodes CASSLSGYSRASYNEQFF. The V and J genes are TRBV27 and TRBJ2-1; a weak D match, TRBD2 (5 bases). Germline values: CDR1 MNHEY, CDR2 SMNVEV (reference sequence). Trimming took off 0 bases at V and 0 bases at J, with 15 bases between the two ends. This CDR3 spans 18 amino acids.

DNA for the CDR3: TGTGCCTGGAGTGGGGTTAGCCGGGGACTAGCGGGAGGGTGGACGGCCTACGAGCAGTACTTC. Translating it yields CAWSGVSRGLAGGWTAYEQYF. V and J are TRBV30 and TRBJ2-7; 16 positions agree with TRBD2. This CDR3 has 21 residues. Per germline, CDR1 GTSNPN and CDR2 SVGIG (reference sequence). V was clipped by 1 base and J by 2 bases; unmatched bases: 17.

The sample holds one count of this clone. The chain couples TRBV5-1 to TRBJ1-4; D gene unclear. Trimming removed 3 bases from V and 3 bases from J, with 12 bases in between. This CDR3 spans 15 amino acids. Germline V lookup: CDR1 SGHRS, CDR2 YFSETQ. The CDR3 loop reads CASSSSPAANEKLFF. The CDR3 region has the DNA TGCGCCAGCAGCTCTTCACCCGCGGCTAATGAAAAACTGTTTTTT.

The chain couples TRBV27 to TRBJ2-5; D might be TRBD1 or TRBD2, each matching 6 bases. The CDR3 is 15 residues long. Trimming took 6 bases from V and 2 from J, leaving 16 bases between them. Germline V gene lookup returns CDR1 MNHEY and CDR2 SMNVEV (reference sequence). CDR3 protein: CASRYRGTPQETQYF. The CDR3 bases are TGTGCCAGCAGGTACCGCGGGACACCACAAGAGACCCAGTACTTC.

The genes are TRBV4-3 and TRBJ1-2; TRBD1 aligns across 7 bases. CDR3 length: 15 residues. Trimming took 1 base from V and 5 from J; bases not matched to a gene: 7. Germline assignment: CDR1 LGHNA and CDR2 YSLEER. CDR3 loop: CASSQGMAGGYGYTF. As DNA, the CDR3 is TGCGCCAGCAGCCAAGGGATGGCAGGGGGATATGGCTACACCTTC.

This chain links TRBV7-2 with TRBJ1-5; D remains ambiguous. This CDR3 contains 13 residues. V lost 1 base to trimming and J lost 3 bases, with 4 bases between them. The germline V gene encodes CDR1 SGHTA and CDR2 FQGNSA. CDR3 loop: CASSLVPNQPQHF. CDR3 in DNA: TGTGCCAGCAGCTTAGTCCCCAATCAGCCCCAGCATTTT.

V is TRBV11-2 and J is TRBJ1-1; 8 bases are a match to TRBD1. The trim removed 8 bases at V and 7 bases at J, leaving 9 bases unmatched. The germline CDR1 and CDR2 sequences are SGHAT and FQNNGV. CDR3 size: 13 residues. CDR3 sequence: CASGGGQGGEAFF. In nucleotides, the CDR3 is TGTGCCAGCGGGGGAGGACAGGGCGGTGAAGCTTTCTTT. Variable domain in full (rest from reference TRBV11-2 and TRBJ1-1): EAGVAQSPRYKIIEKRQSVAFWCNPISGHATLYWYQQILGQGPKLLIQFQNNGVVDDSQLPKDRFSAERLKGVDSTLKIQPAKLEDSAVYLCASGGGQGGEAFFGQGTRLTVV.

This chain joins TRBV11-2 and TRBJ1-1; possible D gene TRBD1, 5 bases. CDR1 SGHAT and CDR2 FQNNGV come from the germline V gene. With 5 bases removed from V and 5 bases from J, the gap between germline ends came to 15 bases. The CDR3 has 14 residues. In DNA, the CDR3 is TGTGCCAGCAGCGCAGGGTTAGGTGAGACTGAAGCTTTCTTT. As protein: CASSAGLGETEAFF.

Turning to this clone: Other DNA sequences in the same sample also yield this CDR3. J is TRBJ1-6 and V is TRBV19; no firm D call. The CDR3 loop spans 15 amino acids. Germline CDR1 is LNHDA and CDR2 is SQIVND (reference sequence). V was pared by 0 bases and J by 3 bases, with 6 bases between. CDR3 DNA sequence: TGTGCCAGTAGTATAGACCTAGACTATAATTCACCCCTCCACTTT. This gives the protein CASSIDLDYNSPLHF. Complete variable domain (other parts from reference TRBV19 and TRBJ1-6): DGGITQSPKYLFRKEGQNVTLSCEQNLNHDAMYWYRQDPGQGLRLIYYSQIVNDFQKGDIAEGYSVSREKKESFPLTVTSAQKNPTAFYLCASSIDLDYNSPLHFGNGTRLTVT.

The rearrangement uses TRBV7-9 and TRBJ1-2, with unresolved D. Germline CDR1 is SEHNR and CDR2 is FQNEAQ (reference sequence). The CDR3 covers 13 residues. Between the trimmed V and J ends, which lost 4 bases and 8 bases, there was a span of 14 bases. The DNA for the CDR3 is TGTGCCAGCAGCTCTACAGCTATGGGGGGCTACACCTTC. Amino acid sequence: CASSSTAMGGYTF. The whole variable domain, filled in from reference TRBV7-9 and TRBJ1-2, reads DTGVSQNPRHKITKRGQNVTFRCDPISEHNRLYWYRQTLGQGPEFLTYFQNEAQLEKSRLLSDRFSAERPKGSFSTLEIQRTEQGDSAMYLCASSSTAMGGYTFGSGTRLTVV.

CDR3 protein: CASSSLAESSYEQYF. In nucleotides, the CDR3 is TGTGCCAGCAGCTCGCTAGCGGAGAGCTCCTACGAGCAGTACTTC. The chain links TRBV7-8 to TRBJ2-7; TRBD2 aligns across 7 bases. Germline V gene sequence: CDR1 SGHVS, CDR2 FQNEAQ. V lost 4 bases to trimming and J lost 0 bases; unmatched junction nucleotides: 6. The CDR3 length is 15 residues.